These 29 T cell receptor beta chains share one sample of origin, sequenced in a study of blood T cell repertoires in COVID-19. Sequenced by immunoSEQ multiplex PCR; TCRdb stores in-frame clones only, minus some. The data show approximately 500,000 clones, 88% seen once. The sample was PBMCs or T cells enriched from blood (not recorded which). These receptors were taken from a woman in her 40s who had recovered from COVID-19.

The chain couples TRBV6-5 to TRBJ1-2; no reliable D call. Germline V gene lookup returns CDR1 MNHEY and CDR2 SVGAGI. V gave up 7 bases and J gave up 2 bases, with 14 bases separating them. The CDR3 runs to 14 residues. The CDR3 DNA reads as TGTGCCAGCAATACTAGGACGGGAAACTATGGCTACACCTTC. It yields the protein CASNTRTGNYGYTF.

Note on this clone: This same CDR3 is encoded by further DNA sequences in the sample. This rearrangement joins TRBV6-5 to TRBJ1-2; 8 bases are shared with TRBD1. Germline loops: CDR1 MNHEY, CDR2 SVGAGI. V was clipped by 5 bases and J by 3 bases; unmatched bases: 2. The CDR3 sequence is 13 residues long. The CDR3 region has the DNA TGTGCCAGCAGTCCGACAGGGGACTATGGCTACACCTTC. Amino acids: CASSPTGDYGYTF.

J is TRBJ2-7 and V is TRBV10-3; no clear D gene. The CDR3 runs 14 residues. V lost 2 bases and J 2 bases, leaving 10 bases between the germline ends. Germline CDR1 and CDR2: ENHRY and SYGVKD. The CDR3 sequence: CAISETLNPYEQYF. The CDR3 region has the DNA TGTGCCATCAGTGAGACACTAAACCCCTACGAGCAGTACTTC.

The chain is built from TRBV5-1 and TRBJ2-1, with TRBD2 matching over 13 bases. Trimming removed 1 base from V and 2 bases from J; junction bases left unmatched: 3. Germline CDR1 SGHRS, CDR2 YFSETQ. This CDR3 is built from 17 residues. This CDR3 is CASSLRLAGGAYNEQFF. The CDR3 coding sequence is TGCGCCAGCAGCTTGAGACTAGCGGGAGGTGCCTACAATGAGCAGTTCTTC.

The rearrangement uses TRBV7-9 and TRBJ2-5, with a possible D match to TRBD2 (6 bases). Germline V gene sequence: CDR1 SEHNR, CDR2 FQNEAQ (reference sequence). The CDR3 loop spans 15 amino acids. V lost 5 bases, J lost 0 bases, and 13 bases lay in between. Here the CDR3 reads CASSGSGSYQETQYF. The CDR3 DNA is TGTGCCAGCAGCGGTAGCGGCTCGTACCAAGAGACCCAGTACTTC.

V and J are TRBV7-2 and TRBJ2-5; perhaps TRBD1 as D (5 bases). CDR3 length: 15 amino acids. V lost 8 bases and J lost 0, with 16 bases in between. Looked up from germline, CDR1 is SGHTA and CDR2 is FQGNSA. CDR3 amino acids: CASHHWGSYQETQYF. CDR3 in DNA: TGTGCCAGCCACCACTGGGGCTCCTACCAAGAGACCCAGTACTTC.

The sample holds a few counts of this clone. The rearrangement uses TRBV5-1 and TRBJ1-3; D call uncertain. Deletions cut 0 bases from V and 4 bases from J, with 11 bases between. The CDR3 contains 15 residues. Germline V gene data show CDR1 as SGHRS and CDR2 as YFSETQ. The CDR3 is CASSLDGLQGNTIYF. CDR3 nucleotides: TGCGCCAGCAGCTTGGACGGCCTACAGGGAAACACCATATATTTT.

In DNA form, the CDR3 reads TGTGCCAGCAGCCCAGACAGTCTCCTCCCCACAGATACGCAGTATTTT. It translates to CASSPDSLLPTDTQYF. The genes are TRBV7-8 and TRBJ2-3; a weak D match, TRBD1 (5 bases). Germline CDR1 reads SGHVS; CDR2 reads FQNEAQ. The V and J ends lost 5 bases and 2 bases respectively, with 17 bases between them. CDR3 length equals 16 residues.

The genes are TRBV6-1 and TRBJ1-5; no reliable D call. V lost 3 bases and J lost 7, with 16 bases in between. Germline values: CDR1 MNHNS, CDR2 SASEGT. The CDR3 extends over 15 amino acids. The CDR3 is CASSEWEDLRQPQHF. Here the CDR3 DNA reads TGTGCCAGCAGTGAGTGGGAGGACTTACGGCAGCCCCAGCATTTT.

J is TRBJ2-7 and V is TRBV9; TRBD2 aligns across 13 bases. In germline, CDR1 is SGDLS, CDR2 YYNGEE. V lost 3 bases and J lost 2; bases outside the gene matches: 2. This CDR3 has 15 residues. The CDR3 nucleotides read TGTGCCAGCAGCGAAGGACTAGCGGGAGCCTACGAGCAGTACTTC. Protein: CASSEGLAGAYEQYF.

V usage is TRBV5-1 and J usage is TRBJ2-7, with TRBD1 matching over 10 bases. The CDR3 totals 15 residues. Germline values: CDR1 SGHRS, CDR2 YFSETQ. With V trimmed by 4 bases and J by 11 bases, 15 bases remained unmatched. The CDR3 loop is CASSPQRGQGIRKYF. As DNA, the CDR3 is TGCGCCAGCAGCCCACAGCGGGGACAGGGGATTAGGAAGTACTTC.

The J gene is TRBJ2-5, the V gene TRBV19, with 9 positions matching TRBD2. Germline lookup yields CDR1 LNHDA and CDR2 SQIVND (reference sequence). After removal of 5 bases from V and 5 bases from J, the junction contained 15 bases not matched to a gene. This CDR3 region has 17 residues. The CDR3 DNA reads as TGTGCCAGTAGTCTAAGTTTGGCTAGCGGGGTCCGGGAGACCCAGTACTTC. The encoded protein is CASSLSLASGVRETQYF.

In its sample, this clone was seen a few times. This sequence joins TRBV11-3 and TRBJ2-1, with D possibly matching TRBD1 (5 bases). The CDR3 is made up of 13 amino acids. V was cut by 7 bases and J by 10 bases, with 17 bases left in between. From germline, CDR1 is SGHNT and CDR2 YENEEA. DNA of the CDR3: TGTGCCAGCACCCCAGGGCCCACGGCGGAGCAGTTCTTC. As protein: CASTPGPTAEQFF.

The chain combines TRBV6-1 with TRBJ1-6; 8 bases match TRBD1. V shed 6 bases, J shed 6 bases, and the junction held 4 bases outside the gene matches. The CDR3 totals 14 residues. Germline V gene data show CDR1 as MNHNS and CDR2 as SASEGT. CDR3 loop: CASRPGQGNSPLHF. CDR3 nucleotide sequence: TGTGCCAGCAGACCTGGACAGGGTAATTCACCCCTCCACTTT.

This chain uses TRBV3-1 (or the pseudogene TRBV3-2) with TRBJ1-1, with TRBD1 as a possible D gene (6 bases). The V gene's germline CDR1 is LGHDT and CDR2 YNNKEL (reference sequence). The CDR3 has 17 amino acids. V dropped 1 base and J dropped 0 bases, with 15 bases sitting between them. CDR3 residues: CASSQVTGPGMNTEAFF. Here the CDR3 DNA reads TGTGCCAGCAGCCAAGTCACAGGGCCGGGAATGAACACTGAAGCTTTCTTT.

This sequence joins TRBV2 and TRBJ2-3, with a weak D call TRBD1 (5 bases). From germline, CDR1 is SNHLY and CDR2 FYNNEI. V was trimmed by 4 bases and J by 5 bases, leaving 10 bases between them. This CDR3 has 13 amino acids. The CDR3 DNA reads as TGTGCCAGCAGTGTGACAGCAATAGATACGCAGTATTTT. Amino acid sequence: CASSVTAIDTQYF.

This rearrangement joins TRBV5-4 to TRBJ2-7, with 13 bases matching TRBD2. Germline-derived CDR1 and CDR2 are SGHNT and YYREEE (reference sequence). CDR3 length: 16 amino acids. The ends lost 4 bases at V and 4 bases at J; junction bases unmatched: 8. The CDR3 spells CASSLGTSGNPYEQYF. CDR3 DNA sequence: TGTGCCAGCAGCCTGGGGACTAGCGGGAACCCTTACGAGCAGTACTTC.

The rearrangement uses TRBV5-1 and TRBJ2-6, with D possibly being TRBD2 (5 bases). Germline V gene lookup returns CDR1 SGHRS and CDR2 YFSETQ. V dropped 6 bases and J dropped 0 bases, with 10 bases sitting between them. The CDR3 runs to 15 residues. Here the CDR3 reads CASTGIHSGANVLTF. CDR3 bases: TGCGCCAGCACCGGGATTCACTCTGGGGCCAACGTCCTGACTTTC.

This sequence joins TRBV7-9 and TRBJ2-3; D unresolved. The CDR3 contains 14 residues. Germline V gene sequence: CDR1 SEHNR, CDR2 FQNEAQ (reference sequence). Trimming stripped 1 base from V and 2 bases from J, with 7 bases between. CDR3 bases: TGTGCCAGCAGCTTAGTGAGCCACACAGATACGCAGTATTTT. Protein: CASSLVSHTDTQYF. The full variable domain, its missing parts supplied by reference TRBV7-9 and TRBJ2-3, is DTGVSQNPRHKITKRGQNVTFRCDPISEHNRLYWYRQTLGQGPEFLTYFQNEAQLEKSRLLSDRFSAERPKGSFSTLEIQRTEQGDSAMYLCASSLVSHTDTQYFGPGTRLTVL.

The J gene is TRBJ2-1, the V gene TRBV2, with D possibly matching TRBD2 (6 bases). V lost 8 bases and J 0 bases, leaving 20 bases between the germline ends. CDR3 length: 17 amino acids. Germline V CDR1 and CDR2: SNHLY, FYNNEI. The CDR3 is CASVRDSPRSSYNEQFF. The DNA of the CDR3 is TGTGCCAGCGTTAGGGACTCCCCTCGGAGCTCCTACAATGAGCAGTTCTTC.

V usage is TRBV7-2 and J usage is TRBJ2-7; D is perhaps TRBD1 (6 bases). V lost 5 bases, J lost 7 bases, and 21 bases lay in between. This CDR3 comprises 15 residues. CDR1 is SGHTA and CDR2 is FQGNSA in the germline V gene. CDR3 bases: TGTGCCAGCAGCCTAACGGCCAACTCGGGGACAGAGCAGTACTTC. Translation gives CASSLTANSGTEQYF.

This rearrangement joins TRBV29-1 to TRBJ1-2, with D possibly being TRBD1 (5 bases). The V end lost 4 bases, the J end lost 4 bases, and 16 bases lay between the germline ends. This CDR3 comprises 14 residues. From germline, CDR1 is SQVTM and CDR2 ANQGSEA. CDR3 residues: CSVAQKPDTYGYTF. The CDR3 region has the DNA TGCAGCGTTGCTCAAAAACCGGACACCTATGGCTACACCTTC.

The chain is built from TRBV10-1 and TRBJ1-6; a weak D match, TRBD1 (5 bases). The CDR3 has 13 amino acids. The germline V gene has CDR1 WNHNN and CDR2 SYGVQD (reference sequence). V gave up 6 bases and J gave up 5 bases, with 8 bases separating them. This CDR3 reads CASRDNNNSPLHF. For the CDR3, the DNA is TGCGCCAGCAGGGACAATAATAATTCACCCCTCCACTTT.

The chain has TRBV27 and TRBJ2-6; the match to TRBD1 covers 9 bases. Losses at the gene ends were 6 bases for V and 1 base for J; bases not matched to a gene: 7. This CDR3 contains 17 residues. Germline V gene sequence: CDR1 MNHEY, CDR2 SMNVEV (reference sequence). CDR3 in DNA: TGTGCCAGCAGAATCGGGACAGGGCAATCTGGGGCCAACGTCCTGACTTTC. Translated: CASRIGTGQSGANVLTF.

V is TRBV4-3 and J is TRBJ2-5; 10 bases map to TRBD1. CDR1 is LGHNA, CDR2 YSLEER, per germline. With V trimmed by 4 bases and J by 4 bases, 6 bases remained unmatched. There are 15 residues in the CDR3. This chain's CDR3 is CASSPRTGGLETQYF. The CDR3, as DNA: TGCGCCAGCAGCCCTCGGACAGGGGGGTTAGAGACCCAGTACTTC.

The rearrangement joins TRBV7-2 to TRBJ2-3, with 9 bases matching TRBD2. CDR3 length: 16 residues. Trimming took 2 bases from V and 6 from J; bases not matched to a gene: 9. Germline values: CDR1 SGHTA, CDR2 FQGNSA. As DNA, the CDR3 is TGTGCCAGCAGCTTATTTAGCGGGAGTCCTTCCGATACGCAGTATTTT. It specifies CASSLFSGSPSDTQYF.

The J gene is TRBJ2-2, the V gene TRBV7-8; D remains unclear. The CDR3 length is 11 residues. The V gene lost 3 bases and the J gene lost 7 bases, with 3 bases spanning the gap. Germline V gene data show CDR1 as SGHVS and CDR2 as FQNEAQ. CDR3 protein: CASSFGGELFF. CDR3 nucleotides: TGTGCCAGCAGCTTCGGCGGGGAGCTGTTTTTT.

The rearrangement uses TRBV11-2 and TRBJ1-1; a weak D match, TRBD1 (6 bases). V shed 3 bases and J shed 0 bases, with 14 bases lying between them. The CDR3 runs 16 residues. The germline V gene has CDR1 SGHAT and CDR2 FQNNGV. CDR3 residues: CASSFPTGGMNTEAFF. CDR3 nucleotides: TGTGCCAGCAGCTTCCCGACAGGTGGGATGAACACTGAAGCTTTCTTT.

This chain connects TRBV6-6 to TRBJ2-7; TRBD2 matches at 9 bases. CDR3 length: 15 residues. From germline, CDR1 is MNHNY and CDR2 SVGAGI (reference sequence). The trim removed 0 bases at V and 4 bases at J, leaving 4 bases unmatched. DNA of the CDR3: TGTGCCAGCAGTTACTCCGCGGGAGGGCCGTACGAGCAGTACTTC. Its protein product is CASSYSAGGPYEQYF.